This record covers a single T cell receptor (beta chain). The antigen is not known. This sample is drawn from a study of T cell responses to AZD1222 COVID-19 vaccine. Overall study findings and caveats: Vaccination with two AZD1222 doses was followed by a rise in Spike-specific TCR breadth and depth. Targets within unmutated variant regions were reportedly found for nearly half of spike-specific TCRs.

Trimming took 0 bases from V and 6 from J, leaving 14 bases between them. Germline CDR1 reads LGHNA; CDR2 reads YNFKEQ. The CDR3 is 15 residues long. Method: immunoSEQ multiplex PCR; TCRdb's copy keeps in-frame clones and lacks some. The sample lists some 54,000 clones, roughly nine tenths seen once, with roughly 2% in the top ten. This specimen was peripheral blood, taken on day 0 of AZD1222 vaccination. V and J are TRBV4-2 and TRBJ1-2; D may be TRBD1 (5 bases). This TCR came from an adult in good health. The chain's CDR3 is CASSQELGGRDGYTF. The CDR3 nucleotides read TGTGCCAGCAGCCAAGAGCTCGGGGGACGAGATGGCTACACCTTC.